Listed here are 10 T cell receptor beta chains from one sample, sequenced in a study of control samples from healthy donors and cancer patients. Method: immunoSEQ multiplex PCR; TCRdb's copy keeps in-frame clones and lacks some. The sample holds about 120,000 clones, more than 80% seen once. Source material: PBMCs. The receptors here all came from a woman between 50 and 59 years old with colorectal cancer.

The CDR3 nucleotides are TGTGCCAGCAGCTCGGACACCAGGGCTGGCTATGGCTACACCTTC. Translation gives CASSSDTRAGYGYTF. The chain recombines TRBV7-9 with TRBJ1-2; TRBD1 is a possible D gene (5 bases). Germline V gives CDR1 SEHNR, CDR2 FQNEAQ (reference sequence). V lost 4 bases and J lost 4, with 16 bases in between. The CDR3 runs 15 residues.

V gene TRBV19 combines with J gene TRBJ1-4; D unresolved. This CDR3 contains 16 residues. V lost 8 bases and J 0 bases, leaving 16 bases between the germline ends. Germline V lookup: CDR1 LNHDA, CDR2 SQIVND (reference sequence). Here the CDR3 DNA reads TGTGCCAGTCAATTTTCGTCGGCAGCAACTAATGAAAAACTGTTTTTT. It encodes CASQFSSAATNEKLFF.

The count of this clone is one. V gene TRBV19 combines with J gene TRBJ1-2; D perhaps matches TRBD1 (5 bases). This CDR3 has 15 residues. The V end was cut by 0 bases, the J end by 4 bases, with 12 bases between. Looked up from germline, CDR1 is LNHDA and CDR2 is SQIVND (reference sequence). Written as DNA, the CDR3 is TGTGCCAGTAGTATAGATGCAGGGCTGGGCTATGGCTACACCTTC. Its translation: CASSIDAGLGYGYTF.

The chain combines TRBV5-6 with TRBJ2-4; unclear D gene. CDR1 and CDR2 from the germline V gene are SGHDT and YYEEEE. This CDR3 region has 17 residues. The ends were cut back, 2 bases at V and 0 bases at J, with 15 bases in the middle. The CDR3 nucleotides read TGTGCCAGCAGCTTAATCAGCGCCAGTATAGCCAAAAACATTCAGTACTTC. It specifies CASSLISASIAKNIQYF.

V is TRBV19 and J is TRBJ1-5; D gene unclear. Deletions cut 2 bases from V and 2 bases from J, with 10 bases between. This CDR3 is 15 amino acids long. Looked up from germline, CDR1 is LNHDA and CDR2 is SQIVND (reference sequence). This chain's CDR3 is CASSIRGGGNQPQHF. Written as DNA, the CDR3 is TGTGCCAGTAGTATACGGGGAGGAGGCAATCAGCCCCAGCATTTT.

V and J are TRBV27 and TRBJ1-1; D gene ambiguous. The CDR3 runs to 13 residues. Trimming took 4 bases from V and 7 from J, leaving 13 bases between them. The germline gives CDR1 MNHEY, CDR2 SMNVEV (reference sequence). The CDR3 spells CASSSRGDNEAFF. In DNA form, the CDR3 reads TGTGCCAGCAGTTCCCGCGGCGACAATGAAGCTTTCTTT.

The rearrangement joins TRBV5-5 to TRBJ1-3; 8 nucleotides agree with TRBD1. This CDR3 has 14 amino acids. V shed 4 bases, J shed 8 bases, and the junction held 8 bases outside the gene matches. Per germline, CDR1 SGHKS and CDR2 YYEKEE (reference sequence). CDR3 region: CASSIDRGEYTIYF. The CDR3 DNA sequence: TGTGCCAGCAGCATCGACAGGGGAGAGTACACCATATATTTT.

V and J are TRBV5-6 and TRBJ2-5, with TRBD1 as a possible D gene (5 bases). Trimming removed 0 bases from V and 5 bases from J, with 8 bases in between. The CDR3 contains 13 residues. Germline V lookup: CDR1 SGHDT, CDR2 YYEEEE. CDR3 region: CASSLAGPETQYF. The CDR3 DNA follows: TGTGCCAGCAGCTTGGCAGGGCCGGAGACCCAGTACTTC.

The chain employs TRBV7-6 and TRBJ2-7; TRBD2 agrees at 13 bases. Germline CDR1 reads SGHVS; CDR2 reads FNYEAQ. The CDR3 length is 15 residues. With 1 base clipped from V and 4 bases from J, the junction kept 1 base outside the gene matches. CDR3 nucleotide sequence: TGTGCCAGCAGCTTAGGGACTAGCGGGAGATACGAGCAGTACTTC. This translates into CASSLGTSGRYEQYF.

This chain joins TRBV24-1 and TRBJ2-1; possible D gene TRBD2, 5 bases. Germline values: CDR1 KGHDR, CDR2 SFDVKD. There are 17 residues in the CDR3. V was clipped by 4 bases and J by 0 bases, with 15 bases between them. The CDR3 spells CATSEVRRAGSYNEQFF. For the CDR3, the DNA is TGTGCCACCAGTGAAGTTAGGCGGGCGGGCTCCTACAATGAGCAGTTCTTC.